This TCR beta chain was sequenced in a study of early T cells in non-severe SARS-CoV-2 infection. Looking at the study overall: With bulk RNA from unsorted whole blood as input, sequencing yielded unpaired chains. General study findings and limits: Anti-spike CD8 responses were favored in VDJdb matching, and private and CD4 specificities were missed.

In this sample, this clonotype turned up many times. Its antigen is not identified. TCRdb re-analysed the 5' RACE reads in MiXCR, keeping a single row per CDR3 protein. The table shows over 60,000 distinct CDR3 sequences, with 9.5% to 13% occurring only once. CDR1 is LGHNT, CDR2 FRNRAP, per germline. Trimming at V came to 2 bases and at J to 8 bases, leaving 14 bases not matched to a gene. This CDR3 has 17 amino acids. The TCR sequence derives from an adult who was a healthcare worker with PCR-confirmed SARS-CoV-2 infection or an uninfected control (not recorded which). The rearrangement uses TRBV12-5 and TRBJ2-3, with 9 bases matching TRBD1. The sequenced sample was whole blood, obtained at baseline. CDR3 nucleotide sequence: TGTGCTAGTGGTTTGATTACGGGGGACAGGGTTCACGGTACGCAGTATTTT. This translates into CASGLITGDRVHGTQYF. Supplemented by reference TRBV12-5 and TRBJ2-3, the full variable domain reads DARVTQTPRHKVTEMGQEVTMRCQPILGHNTVFWYRQTMMQGLELLAYFRNRAPLDDSGMPKDRFSAEMPDATLATLKIQPSEPRDSAVYFCASGLITGDRVHGTQYFGPGTRLTVL.